Sequencing of this T cell receptor beta chain was carried out in a study of blood T cell repertoires in COVID-19. In the study overall: Collection of acute and convalescent COVID-19 samples took place in the United States, Italy and Spain. PBMCs, B-cell-depleted T cells, or T cells were the source of the cDNA or gDNA that made up the material.

In the original workflow: Reference gene primer amplification gave nucleated cell count estimates. Profiling relied on immunoSEQ multiplex PCR, and the TCRdb table lists in-frame clones only, not all of them. V and J calls plus clone size are reproduced from that table; the DNA served to infer D and trimming. The sample has some 30,000 clones; about 85% are singletons. The CDR3 runs 16 residues. The rearrangement uses TRBV21-1 and TRBJ2-1; TRBD2, the D gene given by the table, was not confirmed from the DNA. TRBV21-1 corresponds to a pseudogene. The sequence came from a man between 45 and 60 years old with active or convalescent COVID-19. The sequenced sample consisted of peripheral blood. CDR3 in amino acids: CAGGLAEPLLRYEQFF. The DNA of the CDR3 is TGTGCCGGGGGACTAGCGGAGCCCCTTCTCAGGTATGAGCAGTTCTTC.